This T cell receptor beta chain was documented in a study of blood T cells in healthy people across ages. Then a second PCR, running roughly 7 to 11 cycles, was carried out with a sample-barcoded 5' primer and a J-beta primer mix. TCRdb re-called the 5' RACE reads through MiXCR, storing one row per CDR3 protein. Of some 790,000 distinct CDR3 sequences listed, more than 25% are singletons. The study drew donors from healthy Caucasian individuals in Russia aged roughly 6 to 100. The sample holds many counts of this clonotype. Its specificity is not known. Study-level results: Age showed a roughly linear inverse relationship with TCR beta diversity per million T cells.

The V and J ends lost 3 bases and 7 bases, in that order; junction bases with no gene match: 6. Germline V gene sequence: CDR1 MDHEN, CDR2 SYDVKM. The CDR3 spans 14 residues. The sequence was obtained from an elderly woman in good health. The sequenced sample consisted of blood. The chain recombines TRBV28 with TRBJ2-4; 7 bases agree with TRBD1. For the CDR3, the DNA is TGTGCCAGCAGTTTCCGGGACAGAGGCAACATTCAGTACTTC. Translating gives CASSFRDRGNIQYF. The full variable domain, rest sourced from reference TRBV28 and TRBJ2-4, is DVKVTQSSRYLVKRTGEKVFLECVQDMDHENMFWYRQDPGLGLRLIYFSYDVKMKEKGDIPEGYSVSREKKERFSLILESASTNQTSMYLCASSFRDRGNIQYFGAGTRLSVL.